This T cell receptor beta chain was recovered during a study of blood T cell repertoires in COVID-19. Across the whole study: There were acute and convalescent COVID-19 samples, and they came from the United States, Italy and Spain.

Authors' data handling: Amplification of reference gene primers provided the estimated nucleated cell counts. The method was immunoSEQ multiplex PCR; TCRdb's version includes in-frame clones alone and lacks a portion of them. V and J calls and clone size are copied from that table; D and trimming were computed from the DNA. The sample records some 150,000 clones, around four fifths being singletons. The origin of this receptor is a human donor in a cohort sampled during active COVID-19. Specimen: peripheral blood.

This chain's CDR3 is CASSLANRNTGELFF. Written as DNA, the CDR3 is TGTGCCAGCAGCTTAGCGAACAGGAACACCGGGGAGCTGTTTTTT. The rearrangement joins TRBV7-9 to TRBJ2-2; D is unclear. Germline V gene lookup returns CDR1 SEHNR and CDR2 FQNEAQ (reference sequence). V dropped 0 bases and J dropped 1 base, with 6 bases sitting between them. The CDR3 spans 15 residues.